This T cell receptor (beta chain) emerged from a study of T cell responses to AZD1222 COVID-19 vaccine. Produced via immunoSEQ multiplex PCR; TCRdb's table is partial and in-frame only. The data show 60,000 to 100,000 clones, about 91% seen once. This clone was detected only once. Its specificity is not known. Trimming took off 9 bases at V and 5 bases at J, with 18 bases between the two ends. This CDR3 contains 15 residues. Germline values: CDR1 KGHDR, CDR2 SFDVKD. General study points: The donor cohort was predominantly white British with a female majority, and clonal diversity may have been underestimated. Repertoire sampling happened only post peak T cell response.

V and J are TRBV24-1 and TRBJ1-4; weak D call: TRBD1 (5 bases). The sequences come from peripheral blood, collected on day 0 of MenACWY control vaccination. The receptor was derived from an adult in good health. CDR3 DNA: TGTGCCACCCCCCCCCGGGGCAGGAAAAATGAAAAACTGTTTTTT. This translates into CATPPRGRKNEKLFF.